This T cell receptor beta chain was recovered during a study of blood T cells in healthy people across ages. Study-level results: Naive T cell percentage showed a strong correlation with TCR beta diversity.

The donors, aged roughly 6 to 95, were healthy Caucasians from Russia. V lost 7 bases and J lost 1, with 10 bases in between. The CDR3 covers 13 residues. PCR was performed a second time for about 7 to 12 cycles using a sample-barcoded 5' primer and a J-beta primer mix. TCRdb re-derived calls from the 5' RACE reads in MiXCR, one entry per CDR3 protein. The table records around 500,000 distinct CDR3 sequences, roughly 48% of them present only once. Points on this clonotype: Its target is unknown.

This TCR was sampled from a man aged 80 or over in good health. The chain is built from TRBV12-3 or TRBV12-4 and TRBJ1-2; no reliable D call. Sequenced: blood. The DNA for the CDR3 is TGTGCCAGCACCAAGACGGATAACTATGGCTACACCTTC. It yields the protein CASTKTDNYGYTF.